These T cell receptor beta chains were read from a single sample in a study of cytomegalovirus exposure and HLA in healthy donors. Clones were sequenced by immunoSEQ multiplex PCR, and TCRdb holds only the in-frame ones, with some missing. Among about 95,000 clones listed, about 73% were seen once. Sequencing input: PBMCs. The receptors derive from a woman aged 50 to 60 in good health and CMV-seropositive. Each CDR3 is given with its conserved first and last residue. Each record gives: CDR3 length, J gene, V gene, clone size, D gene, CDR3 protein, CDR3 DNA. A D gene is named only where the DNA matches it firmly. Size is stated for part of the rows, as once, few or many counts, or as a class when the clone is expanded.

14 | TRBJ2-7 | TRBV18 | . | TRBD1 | CASSPRQGAYEQYF | TGTGCCAGCTCACCCAGACAGGGGGCCTACGAGCAGTACTTC
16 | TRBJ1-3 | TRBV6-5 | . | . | CASSYMAPSSGNTIYF | TGTGCCAGCAGTTACATGGCCCCAAGCTCTGGAAACACCATATATTTT
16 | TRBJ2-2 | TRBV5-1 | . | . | CASSLAVQENTGELFF | TGCGCCAGCAGCTTAGCTGTTCAGGAGAACACCGGGGAGCTGTTTTTT
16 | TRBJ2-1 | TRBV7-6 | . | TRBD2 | CASSPLAGDTYNEQFF | TGTGCCAGCAGCCCCTTGGCGGGAGACACCTACAATGAGCAGTTCTTC
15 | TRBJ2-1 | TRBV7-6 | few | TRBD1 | CASSLEGAKSNEQFF | TGTGCCAGCAGCTTAGAGGGGGCTAAATCCAATGAGCAGTTCTTC
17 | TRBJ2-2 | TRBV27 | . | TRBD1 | CASSGPPGQGLAGELFF | TGTGCCAGCAGTGGGCCCCCGGGACAGGGGCTGGCCGGGGAGCTGTTTTTT
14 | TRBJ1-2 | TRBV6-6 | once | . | CASSPTGAGDGYTF | TGTGCCAGCAGTCCGACAGGAGCAGGGGATGGCTACACCTTC
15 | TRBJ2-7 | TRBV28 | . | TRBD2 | CASSLNLAGAYEQYF | TGTGCCAGCAGTTTAAACCTAGCGGGAGCCTACGAGCAGTACTTC
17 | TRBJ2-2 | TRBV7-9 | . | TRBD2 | CASSLGSGFLVTGELFF | TGTGCCAGCAGCCTCGGTAGCGGGTTTTTAGTAACCGGGGAGCTGTTTTTT
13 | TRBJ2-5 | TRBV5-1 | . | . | CASSSYRVETQYF | TGCGCCAGCAGCTCTTACAGGGTGGAGACCCAGTACTTC
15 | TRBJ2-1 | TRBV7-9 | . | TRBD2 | CSSQFPGLDYNEQFF | TGTTCCAGCCAATTTCCGGGACTAGATTACAATGAGCAGTTCTTC
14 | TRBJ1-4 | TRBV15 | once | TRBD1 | CATSSDREWEKLFF | TGTGCCACCAGCAGCGACAGGGAGTGGGAAAAACTGTTTTTT
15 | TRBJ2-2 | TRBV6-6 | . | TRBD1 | CASSTGTVLAGELFF | TGTGCCAGCAGTACCGGGACAGTGTTAGCCGGGGAGCTGTTTTTT
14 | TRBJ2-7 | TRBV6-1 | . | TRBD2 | CASTHSGRAYEQYF | TGTGCCAGCACCCATAGCGGGAGGGCCTACGAGCAGTACTTC
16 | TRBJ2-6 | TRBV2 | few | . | CASRWSFNSGANVLTF | TGTGCCAGCAGGTGGAGTTTTAACTCTGGGGCCAACGTCCTGACTTTC
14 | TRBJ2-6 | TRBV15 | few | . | CATSSRSGANVLTF | TGTGCCACCAGCTCCCGCTCTGGGGCCAACGTCCTGACTTTC
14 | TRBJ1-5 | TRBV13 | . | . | CASSLGQGSQPQHF | TGTGCCAGCAGCTTAGGGCAGGGAAGTCAGCCCCAGCATTTT
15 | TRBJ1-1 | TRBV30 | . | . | CAWIPRKQRNTEAFF | TGTGCCTGGATACCTCGCAAACAACGGAACACTGAAGCTTTCTTT
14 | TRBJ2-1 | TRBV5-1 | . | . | CASSEEGLYNEQFF | TGCGCCAGCAGCGAAGAGGGTCTCTACAATGAGCAGTTCTTC
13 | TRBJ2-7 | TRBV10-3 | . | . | CAISESGYHEQYF | TGTGCCATCAGTGAGTCCGGGTACCACGAGCAGTACTTC
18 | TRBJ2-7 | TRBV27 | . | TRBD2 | CASSPGLAGAQFGYEQYF | TGTGCCAGCAGTCCAGGACTAGCGGGAGCACAGTTTGGCTACGAGCAGTACTTC
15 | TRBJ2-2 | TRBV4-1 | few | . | CASSQVGQITGELFF | TGCGCCAGCAGCCAAGTGGGGCAGATCACCGGGGAGCTGTTTTTT
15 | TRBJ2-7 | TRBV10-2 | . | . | CASRGGGAFLYEQYF | TGCGCCAGCAGGGGTGGAGGGGCTTTCCTCTACGAGCAGTACTTC
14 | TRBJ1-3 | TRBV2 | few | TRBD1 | CASSDRDRRNTIYF | TGTGCCAGCAGTGACCGGGACAGGAGAAACACCATATATTTT
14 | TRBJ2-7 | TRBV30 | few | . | CAWSTGEVLPSWSF | TGTGCCTGGAGTACGGGGGAGGTCCTCCCCTCGTGGAGCTTC
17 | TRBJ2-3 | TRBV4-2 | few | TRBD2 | CASSQGGLAGVSDTQYF | TGTGCCAGCAGCCAAGGGGGACTAGCGGGAGTCTCAGATACGCAGTATTTT
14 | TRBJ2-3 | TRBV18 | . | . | CASSPEGESDTQYF | TGTGCCAGCTCACCGGAAGGGGAATCAGATACGCAGTATTTT
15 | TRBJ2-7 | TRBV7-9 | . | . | CASSDTDTAYYEQYF | TGTGCCAGCAGCGACACGGACACCGCCTACTACGAGCAGTACTTC
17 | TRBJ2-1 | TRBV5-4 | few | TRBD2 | CASSWASSGRVYNEQFF | TGTGCCAGCAGCTGGGCGTCTAGCGGTCGGGTCTACAATGAGCAGTTCTTC
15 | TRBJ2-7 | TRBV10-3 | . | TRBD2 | CAISRLAGEVWEQYF | TGTGCCATCAGTCGACTAGCGGGAGAGGTATGGGAGCAGTACTTC
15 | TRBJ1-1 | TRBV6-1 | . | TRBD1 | CASSDRGSVHTEAFF | TGTGCCAGCAGTGACAGGGGGTCGGTGCACACTGAAGCTTTCTTT
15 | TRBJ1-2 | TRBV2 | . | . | CATPKERNSKYGYTF | TGTGCCACCCCCAAAGAACGGAACAGCAAATATGGCTACACCTTC
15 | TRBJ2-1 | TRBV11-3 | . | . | CASSLEGQGQNEQFF | TGTGCCAGCAGCTTAGAGGGGCAGGGGCAGAATGAGCAGTTCTTC
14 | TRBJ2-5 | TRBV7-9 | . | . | CASNTRILGETQYF | TGTGCCAGTAACACGCGGATCTTGGGAGAGACCCAGTACTTC
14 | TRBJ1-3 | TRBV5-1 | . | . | CASSGLGGGNTIYF | TGCGCCAGCAGCGGGCTGGGGGGAGGAAACACCATATATTTT
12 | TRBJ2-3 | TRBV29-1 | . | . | CSADLEGDTQYF | TGCAGCGCTGATCTGGAGGGGGATACGCAGTATTTT
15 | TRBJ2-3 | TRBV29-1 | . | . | CSVRRLRRGTDTQYF | TGCAGCGTCCGTCGACTCCGACGAGGTACAGATACGCAGTATTTT
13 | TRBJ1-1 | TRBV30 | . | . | CAWRAGRDTEAFF | TGTGCCTGGAGAGCAGGGAGGGACACTGAAGCTTTCTTT
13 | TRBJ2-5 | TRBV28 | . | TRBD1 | CASSPGGEETQYF | TGTGCCAGCAGTCCAGGGGGCGAAGAGACCCAGTACTTC
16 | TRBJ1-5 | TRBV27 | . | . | CASSPDPIRGDQPQHF | TGTGCCAGCAGTCCGGACCCGATTCGGGGGGATCAGCCCCAGCATTTT
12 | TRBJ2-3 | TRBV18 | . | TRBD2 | CASSPSSGTQYF | TGTGCCAGCTCACCATCTAGCGGCACGCAGTATTTT
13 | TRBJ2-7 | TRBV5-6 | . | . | CASSLEPLGEQYF | TGTGCCAGCAGCTTGGAACCACTCGGCGAGCAGTACTTC
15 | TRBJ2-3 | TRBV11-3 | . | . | CASSPGAGHTDTQYF | TGTGCCAGCAGCCCAGGAGCGGGACACACAGATACGCAGTATTTT
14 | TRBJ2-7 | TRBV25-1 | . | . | CASSEDQGTYEQYF | TGTGCCAGCAGTGAAGACCAGGGAACTTACGAGCAGTACTTC